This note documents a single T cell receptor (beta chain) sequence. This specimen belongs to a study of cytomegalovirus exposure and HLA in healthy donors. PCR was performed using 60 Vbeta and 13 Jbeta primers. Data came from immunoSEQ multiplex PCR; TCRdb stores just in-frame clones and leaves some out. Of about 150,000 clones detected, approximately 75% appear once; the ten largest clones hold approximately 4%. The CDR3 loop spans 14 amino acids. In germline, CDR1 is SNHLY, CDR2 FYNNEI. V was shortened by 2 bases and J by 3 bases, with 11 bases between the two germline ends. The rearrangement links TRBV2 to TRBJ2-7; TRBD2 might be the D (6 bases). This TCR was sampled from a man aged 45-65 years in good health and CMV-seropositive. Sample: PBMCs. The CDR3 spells CASSEREVRYEQYF. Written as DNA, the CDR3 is TGTGCCAGCAGTGAAAGGGAGGTGCGCTACGAGCAGTACTTC.